The 20 T cell receptor beta chains below come from one sample, sequenced in a study of shared clonotypes between healthy human individuals. Method: immunoSEQ multiplex PCR; TCRdb's copy keeps in-frame clones and lacks some. The repertoire has fewer than 3 million clones, 85% to 95% of them found once; the top ten carry 0.37%. Sequences were obtained from naive CD4+ T cells from PBMCs. The subset denotes: CD45RA+ positively selected. The receptors originated from a man aged 18 to 29 in good health. Some clones in this sample may be carry-over from other donors' samples.

As to this clone: Other nucleotide sequences in the sample specify the same CDR3. The chain carries TRBV9 and TRBJ2-1; D not resolved. Germline V gives CDR1 SGDLS, CDR2 YYNGEE. The CDR3 contains 12 residues. The V end was cut by 0 bases, the J end by 8 bases, with 6 bases between. In nucleotides, the CDR3 is TGTGCCAGCAGCGTAGGGGTGGATGAGCAGTTCTTC. Its protein is CASSVGVDEQFF. Using reference TRBV9 and TRBJ2-1 for the parts outside the CDR3, the full variable domain is DSGVTQTPKHLITATGQRVTLRCSPRSGDLSVYWYQQSLDQGLQFLIQYYNGEERAKGNILERFSAQQFPDLHSELNLSSLELGDSALYFCASSVGVDEQFFGPGTRLTVL.

This rearrangement joins TRBV28 to TRBJ1-2; D call uncertain. Germline V gives CDR1 MDHEN, CDR2 SYDVKM. CDR3 size: 14 residues. Trimming removed 5 bases from V and 10 bases from J, with 20 bases in between. The chain's CDR3 is CASSQNSDRPFYTF. CDR3 coding DNA: TGTGCCAGCAGTCAAAACAGCGACCGACCTTTCTACACCTTC.

The chain is built from TRBV10-3 and TRBJ1-5; D perhaps matches TRBD1 (6 bases). CDR1 and CDR2 (germline): ENHRY, SYGVKD. Trimming cost V 2 bases and J 3 bases, with 14 bases left between them. The CDR3 covers 16 residues. The CDR3 spells CAISERAGASNQPQHF. The DNA for the CDR3 is TGTGCCATCAGTGAGAGGGCAGGGGCTTCCAATCAGCCCCAGCATTTT.

The chain combines TRBV6-5 with TRBJ1-2, with TRBD1 matching over 9 bases. The CDR3 spans 14 residues. Germline trimming cut 6 bases from V and 2 bases from J; bases unmatched to any gene: 4. In germline, CDR1 is MNHEY, CDR2 SVGAGI. The CDR3 nucleotides read TGTGCCAGCAGAAAAACAGGGGGCAACTATGGCTACACCTTC. It specifies CASRKTGGNYGYTF.

The chain couples TRBV5-4 to TRBJ2-7; 9 bases are shared with TRBD2. Trimming at V came to 3 bases and at J to 2 bases, leaving 6 bases not matched to a gene. Germline V gives CDR1 SGHNT, CDR2 YYREEE (reference sequence). This CDR3 is built from 15 residues. CDR3 protein: CASSSMTSGPYEQYF. CDR3 coding DNA: TGTGCCAGCAGCTCCATGACTAGCGGCCCCTACGAGCAGTACTTC.

The V and J genes are TRBV2 and TRBJ1-4, with D unclear. The CDR3 length is 14 residues. Trimming removed 7 bases from V and 3 bases from J, with 12 bases in between. Per the germline V gene, CDR1 is SNHLY and CDR2 is FYNNEI. The DNA of the CDR3 is TGTGCCAGCAAACGGGTCTTGCCTAATGAAAAACTGTTTTTT. This sequence encodes CASKRVLPNEKLFF. Filled out from reference TRBV2 and TRBJ1-4, the complete variable domain reads EPEVTQTPSHQVTQMGQEVILRCVPISNHLYFYWYRQILGQKVEFLVSFYNNEISEKSEIFDDQFSVERPDGSNFTLKIRSTKLEDSAMYFCASKRVLPNEKLFFGSGTQLSVL.

CDR3 loop: CASRGRIHVDTQYF. In DNA form, the CDR3 reads TGTGCCAGCAGGGGACGGATCCACGTGGATACGCAGTATTTT. V and J are TRBV25-1 and TRBJ2-3; possibly TRBD1 or TRBD2 for D (5 bases each). Per germline, CDR1 MGHDK and CDR2 SYGVNS. V shed 6 bases and J shed 6 bases, with 16 bases lying between them. The CDR3 loop spans 14 amino acids.

This clone has only a few counts. The chain couples TRBV19 to TRBJ1-2; D ambiguous. This CDR3 spans 14 amino acids. Germline lookup yields CDR1 LNHDA and CDR2 SQIVND (reference sequence). With 4 bases removed from V and 5 bases from J, the gap between germline ends came to 14 bases. CDR3 DNA: TGTGCCAGTAGTACCCGACAAGGCAGATATGGCTACACCTTC. This sequence encodes CASSTRQGRYGYTF. Drawing the rest from reference TRBV19 and TRBJ1-2, the complete variable domain is DGGITQSPKYLFRKEGQNVTLSCEQNLNHDAMYWYRQDPGQGLRLIYYSQIVNDFQKGDIAEGYSVSREKKESFPLTVTSAQKNPTAFYLCASSTRQGRYGYTFGSGTRLTVV.

This clone has a single count. The J gene is TRBJ1-2, the V gene TRBV4-1; D remains unclear. CDR1 is MGHRA, CDR2 YSYEKL, per germline. V gave up 1 base and J gave up 9 bases, with 18 bases separating them. This CDR3 region has 15 residues. The CDR3 bases are TGCGCCAGCAGCCAAGGATGGCAGCTTCCCCAAAGCTACACCTTC. Amino acid sequence: CASSQGWQLPQSYTF.

A word on this clone: The sample holds other DNA sequences that translate to the same CDR3. The V call is TRBV28, the J call TRBJ2-7; 7 bases agree with TRBD1. Germline V lookup: CDR1 MDHEN, CDR2 SYDVKM. The CDR3 totals 13 residues. V shed 5 bases and J 3 bases; nucleotides not matched to a gene: 4. In DNA form, the CDR3 reads TGTGCCAGCAGTCCGGGACAGAACTACGAGCAGTACTTC. It encodes CASSPGQNYEQYF.

In its sample, this clone was seen a few times. Other nucleotide sequences from this sample produce the same CDR3. The chain is built from TRBV15 and TRBJ1-5, with D uncertain. The V and J ends lost 2 bases and 1 base respectively, with 0 bases between them. CDR3 size: 12 residues. CDR1 and CDR2 from the germline V gene are LNHNV and YYDKDF (reference sequence). The CDR3, as DNA: TGTGCCACCAGCAGAAGCAATCAGCCCCAGCATTTT. It codes for CATSRSNQPQHF.

This chain joins TRBV2 and TRBJ1-4; D is ambiguous. V was pared by 4 bases and J by 2 bases, with 11 bases between. In germline, CDR1 is SNHLY, CDR2 FYNNEI. CDR3 length equals 15 residues. The CDR3 is CASSVLGFTNEKLFF. CDR3 coding DNA: TGTGCCAGCAGTGTATTGGGTTTCACTAATGAAAAACTGTTTTTT.

The genes are TRBV9 and TRBJ2-3; D may be TRBD2 (5 bases). This CDR3 contains 17 residues. The V end lost 0 bases, the J end lost 3 bases, and 17 bases lay between the germline ends. Germline assignment: CDR1 SGDLS and CDR2 YYNGEE. In nucleotides, the CDR3 is TGTGCCAGCAGCGTAGAAGAGGGTCGCAGTGGTACAGATACGCAGTATTTT. Protein: CASSVEEGRSGTDTQYF. The full variable domain, completed using reference TRBV9 and TRBJ2-3, is DSGVTQTPKHLITATGQRVTLRCSPRSGDLSVYWYQQSLDQGLQFLIQYYNGEERAKGNILERFSAQQFPDLHSELNLSSLELGDSALYFCASSVEEGRSGTDTQYFGPGTRLTVL.

The rearrangement uses TRBV6-1 and TRBJ2-7, with a tentative D call TRBD1 (6 bases). Germline V gene sequence: CDR1 MNHNS, CDR2 SASEGT. The CDR3 consists of 13 residues. The V and J ends lost 7 bases and 5 bases respectively, with 15 bases between them. CDR3 residues: CASKWFSGDEQYF. CDR3 nucleotides: TGTGCCAGCAAGTGGTTCTCAGGGGACGAGCAGTACTTC.

With respect to this clone: Other DNA sequences in this specimen translate into the identical CDR3. This chain links TRBV29-1 with TRBJ2-1; weak D call: TRBD1 (6 bases). The CDR3 has 14 residues. Trimming took off 3 bases at V and 1 base at J, with 10 bases between the two ends. Germline assignment: CDR1 SQVTM and CDR2 ANQGSEA. This CDR3 reads CSVEGRGSYNEQFF. The DNA for the CDR3 is TGCAGCGTTGAGGGCAGGGGTTCCTACAATGAGCAGTTCTTC.

The CDR3 spells CASSEARAVKPQETQYF. The CDR3 nucleotides read TGTGCCAGCAGTGAAGCGAGGGCCGTGAAGCCCCAAGAGACCCAGTACTTC. The V gene is TRBV2, the J gene TRBJ2-5; possibly TRBD2 for D (5 bases). Trimming took 0 bases from V and 1 from J, leaving 15 bases between them. The germline V gene has CDR1 SNHLY and CDR2 FYNNEI. This CDR3 has 17 amino acids.

The V gene is TRBV28, the J gene TRBJ2-6; 8 bases fit TRBD2. From germline, CDR1 is MDHEN and CDR2 SYDVKM. The CDR3 covers 18 residues. V dropped 5 bases and J dropped 0; count of bases not matched to a gene: 9. As DNA, the CDR3 is TGTGCCAGCAGTAACCGAGCGGGAGTCCTCTCTGGGGCCAACGTCCTGACTTTC. The encoded protein is CASSNRAGVLSGANVLTF.

This chain connects TRBV4-3 to TRBJ2-6; D is unclear. V lost 4 bases and J lost 0, with 13 bases in between. Per the germline V gene, CDR1 is LGHNA and CDR2 is YSLEER. The CDR3 loop spans 17 amino acids. The CDR3 nucleotides read TGCGCCAGCAGCCTTGAGACATCATTCTCTGGGGCCAACGTCCTGACTTTC. Translated, it gives CASSLETSFSGANVLTF.

The V and J genes are TRBV5-8 and TRBJ1-3; TRBD1 is a possible D gene (5 bases). Per germline, CDR1 SGHTS and CDR2 YDEGEE. This CDR3 is 20 amino acids long. Trimming stripped 2 bases from V and 2 bases from J, with 26 bases between. The CDR3 coding sequence is TGTGCCAGCAGCTTACCGCACTTCAGGGAACTCGGTACTCCTGGAAACACCATATATTTT. Translating gives CASSLPHFRELGTPGNTIYF.

J is TRBJ2-3 and V is TRBV15; 12 bases are a match to TRBD2. The CDR3 is 16 residues long. The V gene end was trimmed by 1 base and the J gene end by 4 bases; junction bases not matched to a gene: 3. Germline V gene data show CDR1 as LNHNV and CDR2 as YYDKDF (reference sequence). CDR3 sequence (DNA): TGTGCCACCAGCAGAGGACTAGCGGGAGTTGCAGATACGCAGTATTTT. Amino acid sequence: CATSRGLAGVADTQYF.